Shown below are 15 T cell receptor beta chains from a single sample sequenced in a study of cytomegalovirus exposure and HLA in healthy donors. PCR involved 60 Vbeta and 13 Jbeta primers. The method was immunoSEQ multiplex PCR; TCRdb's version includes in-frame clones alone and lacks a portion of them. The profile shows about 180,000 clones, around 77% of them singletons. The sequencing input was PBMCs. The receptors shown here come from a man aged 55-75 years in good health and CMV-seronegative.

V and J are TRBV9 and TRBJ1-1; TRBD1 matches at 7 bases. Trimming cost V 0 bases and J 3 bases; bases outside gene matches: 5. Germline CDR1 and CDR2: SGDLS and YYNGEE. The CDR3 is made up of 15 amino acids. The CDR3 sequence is CASSVEGGADTEAFF. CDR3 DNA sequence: TGTGCCAGCAGCGTAGAAGGGGGCGCGGACACTGAAGCTTTCTTT.

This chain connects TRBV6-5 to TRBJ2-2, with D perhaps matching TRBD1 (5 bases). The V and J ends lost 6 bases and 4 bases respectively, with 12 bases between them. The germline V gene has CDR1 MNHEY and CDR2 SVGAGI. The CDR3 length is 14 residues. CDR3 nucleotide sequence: TGTGCCAGCAGGCGCTACAGGTCCACCGGGGAGCTGTTTTTT. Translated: CASRRYRSTGELFF.

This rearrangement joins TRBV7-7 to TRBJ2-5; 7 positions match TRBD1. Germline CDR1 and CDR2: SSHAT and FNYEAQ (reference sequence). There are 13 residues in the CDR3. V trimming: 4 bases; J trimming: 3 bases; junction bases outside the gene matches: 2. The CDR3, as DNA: TGTGCCAGCAGCTCCGACAGGGAAGAGACCCAGTACTTC. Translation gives CASSSDREETQYF.

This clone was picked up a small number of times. For the CDR3, the DNA is TGCGCCAGCAGTTCTGGACTAGCGGGGGGTCTCGCGCAGTATTTT. Translation gives CASSSGLAGGLAQYF. J is TRBJ2-3 and V is TRBV5-1, with 14 bases fitting TRBD2. Germline CDR1 reads SGHRS; CDR2 reads YFSETQ. There are 15 residues in the CDR3. V shed 5 bases and J 10 bases; nucleotides not matched to a gene: 9. The whole variable domain, filled in from reference TRBV5-1 and TRBJ2-3, reads KAGVTQTPRYLIKTRGQQVTLSCSPISGHRSVSWYQQTPGQGLQFLFEYFSETQRNKGNFPGRFSGRQFSNSRSEMNVSTLELGDSALYLCASSSGLAGGLAQYFGPGTRLTVL.

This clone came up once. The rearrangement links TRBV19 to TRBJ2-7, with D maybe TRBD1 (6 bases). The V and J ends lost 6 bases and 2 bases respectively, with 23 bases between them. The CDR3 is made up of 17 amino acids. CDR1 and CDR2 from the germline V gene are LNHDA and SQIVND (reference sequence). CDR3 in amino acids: CASSQTWMDSPTYEQYF. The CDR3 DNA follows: TGTGCCAGTAGCCAAACCTGGATGGACAGCCCGACCTACGAGCAGTACTTC.

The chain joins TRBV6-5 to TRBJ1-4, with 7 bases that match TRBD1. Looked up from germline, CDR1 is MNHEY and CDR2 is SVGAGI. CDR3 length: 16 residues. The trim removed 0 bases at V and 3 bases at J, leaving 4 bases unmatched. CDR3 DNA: TGTGCCAGCAGTTACTCAAGACAGGGACCTAATGAAAAACTGTTTTTT. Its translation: CASSYSRQGPNEKLFF.

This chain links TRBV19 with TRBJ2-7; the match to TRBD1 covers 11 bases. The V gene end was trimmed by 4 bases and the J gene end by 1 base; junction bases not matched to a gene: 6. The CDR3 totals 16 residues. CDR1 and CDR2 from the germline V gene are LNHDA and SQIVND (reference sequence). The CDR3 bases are TGTGCCAGTAGTAGCCAGGACAGGGGGCCTTCCTACGAGCAGTACTTC. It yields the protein CASSSQDRGPSYEQYF. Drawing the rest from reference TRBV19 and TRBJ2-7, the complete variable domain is DGGITQSPKYLFRKEGQNVTLSCEQNLNHDAMYWYRQDPGQGLRLIYYSQIVNDFQKGDIAEGYSVSREKKESFPLTVTSAQKNPTAFYLCASSSQDRGPSYEQYFGPGTRLTVT.

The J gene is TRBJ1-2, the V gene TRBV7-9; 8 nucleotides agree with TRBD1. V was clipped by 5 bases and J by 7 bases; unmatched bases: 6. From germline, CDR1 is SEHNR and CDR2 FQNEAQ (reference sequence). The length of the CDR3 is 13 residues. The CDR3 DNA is TGTGCCAGCAGCGCCGGGACAGGCGGTGGCTACACCTTC. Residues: CASSAGTGGGYTF.

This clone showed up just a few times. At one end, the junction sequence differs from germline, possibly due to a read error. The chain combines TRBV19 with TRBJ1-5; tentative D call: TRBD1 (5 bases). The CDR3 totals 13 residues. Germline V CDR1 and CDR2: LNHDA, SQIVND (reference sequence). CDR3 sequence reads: CASSDSHNQPQNF. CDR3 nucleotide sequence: TGTGCCAGTAGCGACAGCCACAATCAGCCCCAGAATTTT.

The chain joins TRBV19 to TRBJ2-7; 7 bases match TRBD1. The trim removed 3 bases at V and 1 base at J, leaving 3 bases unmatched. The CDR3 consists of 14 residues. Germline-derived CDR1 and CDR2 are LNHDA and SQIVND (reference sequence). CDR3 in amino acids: CASSIYRGSYEQYF. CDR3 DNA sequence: TGTGCCAGTAGTATCTACAGGGGTTCCTACGAGCAGTACTTC.

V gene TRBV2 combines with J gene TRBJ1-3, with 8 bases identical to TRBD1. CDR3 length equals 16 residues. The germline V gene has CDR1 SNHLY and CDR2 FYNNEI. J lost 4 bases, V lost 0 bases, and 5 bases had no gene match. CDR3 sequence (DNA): TGTGCCAGCAGTGAAGCTGACAGGGGAGCGGGAAACACCATATATTTT. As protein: CASSEADRGAGNTIYF.

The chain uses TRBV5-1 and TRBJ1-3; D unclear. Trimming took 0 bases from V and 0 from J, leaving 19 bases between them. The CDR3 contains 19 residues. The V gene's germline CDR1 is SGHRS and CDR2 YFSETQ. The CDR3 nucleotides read TGCGCCAGCAGCTTGGTAGCGTTCAGGCATCTTGACTCTGGAAACACCATATATTTT. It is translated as CASSLVAFRHLDSGNTIYF. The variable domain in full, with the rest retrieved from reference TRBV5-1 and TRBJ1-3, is KAGVTQTPRYLIKTRGQQVTLSCSPISGHRSVSWYQQTPGQGLQFLFEYFSETQRNKGNFPGRFSGRQFSNSRSEMNVSTLELGDSALYLCASSLVAFRHLDSGNTIYFGEGSWLTVV.

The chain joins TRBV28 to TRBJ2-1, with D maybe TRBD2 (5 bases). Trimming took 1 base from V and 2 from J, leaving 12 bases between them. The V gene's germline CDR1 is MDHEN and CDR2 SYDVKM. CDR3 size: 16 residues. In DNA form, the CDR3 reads TGTGCCAGCAGTTTATCGAGGGATGTGGCCTACAATGAGCAGTTCTTC. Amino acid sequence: CASSLSRDVAYNEQFF.

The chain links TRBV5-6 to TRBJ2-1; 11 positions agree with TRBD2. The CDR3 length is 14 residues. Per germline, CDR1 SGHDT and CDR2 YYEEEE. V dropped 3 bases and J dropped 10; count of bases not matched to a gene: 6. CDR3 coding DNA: TGTGCCAGCAGCTCTGGCACTAGCGGGAGAGAGCAGTTCTTC. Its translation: CASSSGTSGREQFF.

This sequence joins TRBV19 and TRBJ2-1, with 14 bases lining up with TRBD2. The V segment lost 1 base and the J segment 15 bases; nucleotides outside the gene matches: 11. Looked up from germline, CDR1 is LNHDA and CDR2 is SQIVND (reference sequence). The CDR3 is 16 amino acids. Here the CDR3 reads CASSIGRLAGGPKGFF. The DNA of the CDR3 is TGTGCCAGTAGTATAGGGAGACTAGCGGGGGGGCCGAAGGGGTTCTTC.